These T cell receptor beta chains were read from a single sample in a study of blood T cell repertoires in COVID-19. Clones were read by immunoSEQ multiplex PCR, and TCRdb kept only the in-frame ones, dropping some. The profile shows tens of thousands of clones, about four fifths of them singletons. The sample was peripheral blood. These receptors came from a man in his forties or fifties with active COVID-19. The conserved cysteine and the conserved F or W are not part of the CDR3 here. Each record gives: J gene, V gene, CDR3 protein.

TRBJ2-1 | TRBV5-4 | ASSLAGNNEQF
TRBJ2-3 | TRBV19 | ASSIPGTASTDTQY
TRBJ2-7 | TRBV2 | ASGWGDPRENYEQY
TRBJ1-3 | TRBV3-1/TRBV3-2 | ASRGVTRGFGNTIY
TRBJ2-1 | TRBV5-8 | ASSLGTFGSYNEQF
TRBJ2-2 | TRBV6-2/TRBV6-3 | ASSLGRNTGELF
TRBJ2-7 | TRBV13 | ASSRTPRLAGSDEQY
TRBJ2-1 | TRBV6-2/TRBV6-3 | ASSTPLQRYNEQF
TRBJ2-2 | TRBV4-2 | ASSQDGGQGDTGELF
TRBJ1-5 | TRBV30 | AWSSGSNQPQH
TRBJ1-2 | TRBV29-1 | SVDKSGGRDGYT
TRBJ1-1 | TRBV11-2 | ASSFAGLNTEAF
TRBJ1-1 | TRBV20-1 | SAGGQPEAF
TRBJ2-7 | TRBV27 | ASNPHSSGTYEQY
TRBJ1-2 | TRBV2 | ASRDRTLRNYGYT
TRBJ1-5 | TRBV9 | ASSVGREYQPQH
TRBJ1-1 | TRBV19 | ASSPTNQGNMNTEAF
TRBJ2-5 | TRBV20-1 | SAQVQETQY
TRBJ1-1 | TRBV3-1/TRBV3-2 | ASSRLGQEGAF
TRBJ1-4 | TRBV27 | ASSSLYQSATNEKLF
TRBJ2-5 | TRBV7-2 | ASSLAGRGETQY
TRBJ2-1 | TRBV28 | ASSPRGAAQF
TRBJ2-7 | TRBV6-6 | ASSPGGREQY
TRBJ1-2 | TRBV10-3 | AISETGVWDRGDPDYGYT
TRBJ2-6 | TRBV9 | ASSVAPGAGANVLT
TRBJ2-5 | TRBV7-7 | ASSLQGFGETQY
TRBJ1-2 | TRBV7-9 | ASSPDRGVYGYT